This T cell receptor beta chain was sequenced during a study of cytomegalovirus exposure and HLA in healthy donors. Turning to the study itself: The approximately 110 validation repertoires, a later analysis reported, used the same platform as the 600 to 700 first-cohort repertoires.

Profiling relied on immunoSEQ multiplex PCR, and the TCRdb table lists in-frame clones only, not all of them. The sample has 180,000 or so clones; approximately 87% are singletons. Whole-study results and caveats: The study recorded 150 to 200 TCR beta chains that were cytomegalovirus-associated. Many donors shared some public TCRs, even though most TCR sequences were rare.

Trimming cost V 5 bases and J 6 bases; bases outside gene matches: 3. The length of the CDR3 is 13 residues. Per the germline V gene, CDR1 is MNHEY and CDR2 is SVGAGI. On this clone: Its antigen is undetermined.

The V call is TRBV6-5, the J call TRBJ2-1; TRBD1 matches 8 bases. The sample was PBMCs. The sequence was obtained from a woman in her 30s in good health and CMV-seronegative. In DNA form, the CDR3 reads TGTGCCAGCAGTCCCACAGGGGGCAATGAGCAGTTCTTC. As protein: CASSPTGGNEQFF.